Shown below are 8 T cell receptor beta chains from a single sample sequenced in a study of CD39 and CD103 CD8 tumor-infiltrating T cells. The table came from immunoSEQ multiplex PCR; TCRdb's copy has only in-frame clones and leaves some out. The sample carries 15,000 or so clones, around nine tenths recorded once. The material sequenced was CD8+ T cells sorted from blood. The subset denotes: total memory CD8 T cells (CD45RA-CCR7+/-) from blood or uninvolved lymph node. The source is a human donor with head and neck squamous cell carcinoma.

The CDR3 loop is CASSFTSGGVTDTQYF. The CDR3, as DNA: TGTGCCAGCAGCTTTACTAGCGGGGGGGTCACAGATACGCAGTATTTT. The chain couples TRBV7-2 to TRBJ2-3, with 13 positions matching TRBD2. From germline, CDR1 is SGHTA and CDR2 FQGNSA. V was clipped by 3 bases and J by 2 bases; unmatched bases: 2. The CDR3 runs 16 residues.

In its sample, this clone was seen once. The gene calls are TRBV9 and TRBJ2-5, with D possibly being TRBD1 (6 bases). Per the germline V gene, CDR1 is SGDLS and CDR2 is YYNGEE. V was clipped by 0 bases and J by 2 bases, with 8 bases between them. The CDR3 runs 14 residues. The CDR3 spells CASSVAQGQETQYF. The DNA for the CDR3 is TGTGCCAGCAGCGTAGCCCAGGGGCAAGAGACCCAGTACTTC.

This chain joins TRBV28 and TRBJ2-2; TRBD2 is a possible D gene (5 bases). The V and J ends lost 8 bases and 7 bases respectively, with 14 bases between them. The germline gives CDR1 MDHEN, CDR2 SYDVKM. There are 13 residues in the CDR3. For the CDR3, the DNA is TGTGCCAGCGCTCCCTCCGGAGGCGGGGAGCTGTTTTTT. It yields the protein CASAPSGGGELFF.

CDR3: CASSLRGVQLFF. The DNA for the CDR3 is TGTGCCAGCAGTTTGAGGGGGGTGCAACTGTTTTTT. The V gene is TRBV28, the J gene TRBJ1-4; perhaps TRBD1 as D (6 bases). CDR3 length: 12 amino acids. With 3 bases removed from V and 12 bases from J, the gap between germline ends came to 11 bases. Germline V gene data show CDR1 as MDHEN and CDR2 as SYDVKM.

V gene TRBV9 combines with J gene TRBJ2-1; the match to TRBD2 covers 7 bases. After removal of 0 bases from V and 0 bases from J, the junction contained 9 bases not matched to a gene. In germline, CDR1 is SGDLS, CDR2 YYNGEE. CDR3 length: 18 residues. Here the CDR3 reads CASSVESGALLSYNEQFF. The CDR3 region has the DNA TGTGCCAGCAGCGTAGAAAGCGGGGCACTCCTCTCCTACAATGAGCAGTTCTTC. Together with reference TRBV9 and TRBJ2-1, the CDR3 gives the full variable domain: DSGVTQTPKHLITATGQRVTLRCSPRSGDLSVYWYQQSLDQGLQFLIQYYNGEERAKGNILERFSAQQFPDLHSELNLSSLELGDSALYFCASSVESGALLSYNEQFFGPGTRLTVL.

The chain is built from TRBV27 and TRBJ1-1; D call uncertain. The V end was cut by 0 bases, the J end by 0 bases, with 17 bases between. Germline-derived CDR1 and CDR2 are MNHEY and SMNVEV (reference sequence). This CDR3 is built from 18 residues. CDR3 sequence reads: CASSLSGSGVHMNTEAFF. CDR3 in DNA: TGTGCCAGCAGTTTATCGGGGAGTGGTGTTCACATGAACACTGAAGCTTTCTTT.

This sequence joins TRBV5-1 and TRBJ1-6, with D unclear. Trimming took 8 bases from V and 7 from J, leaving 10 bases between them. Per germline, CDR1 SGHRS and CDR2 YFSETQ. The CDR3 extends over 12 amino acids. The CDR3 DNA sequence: TGCGCCAGTCAGGACCGAAATTCACCCCTCCACTTT. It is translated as CASQDRNSPLHF.

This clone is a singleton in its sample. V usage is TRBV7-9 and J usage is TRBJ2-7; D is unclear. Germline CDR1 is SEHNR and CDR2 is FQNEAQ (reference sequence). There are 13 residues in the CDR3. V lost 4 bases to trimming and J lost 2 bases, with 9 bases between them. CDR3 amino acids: CASSSAPTYEQYF. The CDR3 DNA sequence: TGTGCCAGCAGCTCCGCTCCTACCTACGAGCAGTACTTC.